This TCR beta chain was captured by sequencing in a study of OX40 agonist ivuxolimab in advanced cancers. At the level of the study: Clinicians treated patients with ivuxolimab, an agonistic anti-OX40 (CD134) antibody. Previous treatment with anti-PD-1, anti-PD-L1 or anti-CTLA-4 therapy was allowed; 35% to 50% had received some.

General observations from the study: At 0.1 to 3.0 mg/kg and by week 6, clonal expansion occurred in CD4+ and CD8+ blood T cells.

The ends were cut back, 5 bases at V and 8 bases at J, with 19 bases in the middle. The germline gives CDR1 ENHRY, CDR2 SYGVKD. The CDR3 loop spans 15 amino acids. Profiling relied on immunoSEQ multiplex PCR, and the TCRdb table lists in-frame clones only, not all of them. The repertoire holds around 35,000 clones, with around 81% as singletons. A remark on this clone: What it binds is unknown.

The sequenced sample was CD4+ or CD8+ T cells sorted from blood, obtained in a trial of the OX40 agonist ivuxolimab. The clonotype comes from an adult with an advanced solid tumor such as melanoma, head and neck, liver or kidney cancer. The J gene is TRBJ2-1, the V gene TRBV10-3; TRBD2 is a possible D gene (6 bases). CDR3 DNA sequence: TGTGCCATCAGTTCTCGGGGTAGCGGATGGGATGAGCAGTTCTTC. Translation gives CAISSRGSGWDEQFF.